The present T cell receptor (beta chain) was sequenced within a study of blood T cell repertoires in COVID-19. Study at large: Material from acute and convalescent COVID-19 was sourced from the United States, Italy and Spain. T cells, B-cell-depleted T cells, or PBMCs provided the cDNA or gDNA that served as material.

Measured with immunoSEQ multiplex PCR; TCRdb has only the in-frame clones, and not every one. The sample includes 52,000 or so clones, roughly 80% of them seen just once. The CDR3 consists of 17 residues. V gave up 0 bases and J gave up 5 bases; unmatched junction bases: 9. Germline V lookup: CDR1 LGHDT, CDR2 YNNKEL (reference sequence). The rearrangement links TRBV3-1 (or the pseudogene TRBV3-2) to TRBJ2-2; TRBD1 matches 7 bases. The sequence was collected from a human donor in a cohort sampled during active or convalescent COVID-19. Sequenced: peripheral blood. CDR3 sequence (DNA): TGTGCCAGCAGCCAAGATCCTAACAGGGGCCGAACCGGGGAGCTGTTTTTT. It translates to CASSQDPNRGRTGELFF.